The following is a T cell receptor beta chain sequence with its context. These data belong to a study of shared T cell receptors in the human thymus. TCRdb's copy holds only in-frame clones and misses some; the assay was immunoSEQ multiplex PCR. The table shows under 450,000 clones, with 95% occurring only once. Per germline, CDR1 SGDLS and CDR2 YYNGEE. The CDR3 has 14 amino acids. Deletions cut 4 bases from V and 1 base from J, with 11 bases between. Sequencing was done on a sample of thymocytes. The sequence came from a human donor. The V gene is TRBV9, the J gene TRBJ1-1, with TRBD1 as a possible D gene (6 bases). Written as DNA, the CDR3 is TGTGCCAGCAGCCATGGACAGACGAACACTGAAGCTTTCTTT. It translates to CASSHGQTNTEAFF.